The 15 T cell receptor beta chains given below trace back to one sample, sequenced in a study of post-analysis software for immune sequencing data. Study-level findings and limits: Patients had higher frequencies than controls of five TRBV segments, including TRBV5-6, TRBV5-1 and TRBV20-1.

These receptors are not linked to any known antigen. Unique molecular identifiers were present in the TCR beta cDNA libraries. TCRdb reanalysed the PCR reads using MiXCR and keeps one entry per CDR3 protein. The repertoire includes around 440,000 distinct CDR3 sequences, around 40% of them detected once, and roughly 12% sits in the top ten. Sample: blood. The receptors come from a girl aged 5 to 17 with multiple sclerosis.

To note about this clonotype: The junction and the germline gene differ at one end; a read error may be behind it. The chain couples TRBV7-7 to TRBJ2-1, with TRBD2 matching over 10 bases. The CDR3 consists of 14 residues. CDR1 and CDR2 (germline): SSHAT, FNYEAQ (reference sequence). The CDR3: CASSLLAGSNEQFF. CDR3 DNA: TGTGCTAGCAGCTTACTAGCGGGGTCCAATGAGCAGTTCTTC.

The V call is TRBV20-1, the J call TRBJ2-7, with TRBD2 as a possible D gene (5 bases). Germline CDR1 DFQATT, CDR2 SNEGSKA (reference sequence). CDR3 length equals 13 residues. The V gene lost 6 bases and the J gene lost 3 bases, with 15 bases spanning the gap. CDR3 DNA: TGCAGTGCCGGGGTTGACGGGCGCTACGAGCAGTACTTC. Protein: CSAGVDGRYEQYF.

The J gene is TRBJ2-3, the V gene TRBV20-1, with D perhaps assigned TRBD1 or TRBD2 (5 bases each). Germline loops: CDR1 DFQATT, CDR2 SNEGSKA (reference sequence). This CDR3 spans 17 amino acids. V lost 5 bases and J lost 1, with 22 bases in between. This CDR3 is CSAHRGTGIRGTDTQYF. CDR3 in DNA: TGCAGTGCTCATCGAGGGACGGGAATAAGAGGCACAGATACGCAGTATTTT.

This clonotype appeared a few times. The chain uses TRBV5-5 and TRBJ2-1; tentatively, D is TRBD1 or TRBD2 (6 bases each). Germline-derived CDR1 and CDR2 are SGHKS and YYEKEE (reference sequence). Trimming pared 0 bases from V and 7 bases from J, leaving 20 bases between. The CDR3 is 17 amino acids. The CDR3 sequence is CASSLEGLTTGANEQFF. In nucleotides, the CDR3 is TGTGCCAGCAGCTTGGAAGGACTGACTACGGGGGCGAATGAGCAGTTCTTC.

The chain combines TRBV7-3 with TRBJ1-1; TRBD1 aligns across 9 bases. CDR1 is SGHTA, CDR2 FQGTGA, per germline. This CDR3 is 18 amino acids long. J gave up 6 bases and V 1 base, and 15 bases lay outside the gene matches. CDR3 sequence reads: CASSLRAGGGTGISEAFF. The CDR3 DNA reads TGTGCCAGCAGCTTAAGGGCCGGCGGCGGGACAGGGATCTCTGAAGCTTTCTTT.

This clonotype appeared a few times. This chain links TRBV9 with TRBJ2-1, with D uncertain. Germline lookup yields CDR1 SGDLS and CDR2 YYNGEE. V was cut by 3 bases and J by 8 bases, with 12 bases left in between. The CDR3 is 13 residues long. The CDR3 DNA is TGTGCCAGCAGCGCGACCCCAGGAGATGAGCAGTTCTTC. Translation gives CASSATPGDEQFF. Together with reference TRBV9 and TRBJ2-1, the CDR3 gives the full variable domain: DSGVTQTPKHLITATGQRVTLRCSPRSGDLSVYWYQQSLDQGLQFLIQYYNGEERAKGNILERFSAQQFPDLHSELNLSSLELGDSALYFCASSATPGDEQFFGPGTRLTVL.

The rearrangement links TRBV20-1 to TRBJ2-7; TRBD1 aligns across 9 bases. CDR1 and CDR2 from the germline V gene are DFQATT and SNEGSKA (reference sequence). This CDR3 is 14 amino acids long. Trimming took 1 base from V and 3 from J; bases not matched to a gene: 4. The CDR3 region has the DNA TGCAGTGCTAGAGCGCCGACAGGGGGCTACGAGCAGTACTTC. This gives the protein CSARAPTGGYEQYF.

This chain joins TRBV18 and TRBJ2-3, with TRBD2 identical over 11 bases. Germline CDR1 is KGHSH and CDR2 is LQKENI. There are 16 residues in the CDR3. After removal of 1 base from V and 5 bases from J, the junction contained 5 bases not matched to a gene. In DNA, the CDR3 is TGTGCCAGCTCACCACGGCTAGCGGGAGGCGGAGATACGCAGTATTTT. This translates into CASSPRLAGGGDTQYF.

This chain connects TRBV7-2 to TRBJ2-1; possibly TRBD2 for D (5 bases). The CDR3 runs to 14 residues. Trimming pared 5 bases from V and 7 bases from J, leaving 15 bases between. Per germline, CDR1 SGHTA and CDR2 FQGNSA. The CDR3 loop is CASSVPGLGNEQFF. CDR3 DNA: TGTGCCAGCAGCGTACCAGGACTTGGAAATGAGCAGTTCTTC.

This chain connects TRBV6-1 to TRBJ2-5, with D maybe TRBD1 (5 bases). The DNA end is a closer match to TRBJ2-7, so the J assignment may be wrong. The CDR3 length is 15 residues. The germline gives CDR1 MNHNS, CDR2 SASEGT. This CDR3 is CASSDWARAPPEQYF. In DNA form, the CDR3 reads TGTGCCAGCAGTGATTGGGCCAGGGCGCCCCCCGAGCAGTACTTC.

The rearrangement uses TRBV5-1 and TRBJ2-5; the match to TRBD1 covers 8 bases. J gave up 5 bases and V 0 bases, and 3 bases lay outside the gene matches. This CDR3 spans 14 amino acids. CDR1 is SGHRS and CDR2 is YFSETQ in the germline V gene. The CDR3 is CASSLEGDRETQYF. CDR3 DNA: TGCGCCAGCAGCTTGGAAGGGGACAGGGAGACCCAGTACTTC. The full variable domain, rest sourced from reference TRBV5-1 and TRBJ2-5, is KAGVTQTPRYLIKTRGQQVTLSCSPISGHRSVSWYQQTPGQGLQFLFEYFSETQRNKGNFPGRFSGRQFSNSRSEMNVSTLELGDSALYLCASSLEGDRETQYFGPGTRLLVL.

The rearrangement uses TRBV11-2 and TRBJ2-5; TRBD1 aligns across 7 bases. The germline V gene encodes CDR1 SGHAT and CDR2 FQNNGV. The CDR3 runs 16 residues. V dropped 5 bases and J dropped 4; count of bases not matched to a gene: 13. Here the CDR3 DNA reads TGTGCCAGCAGCCGAACAGGGGCCCCAGGGGGAGAGACCCAGTACTTC. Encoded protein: CASSRTGAPGGETQYF.

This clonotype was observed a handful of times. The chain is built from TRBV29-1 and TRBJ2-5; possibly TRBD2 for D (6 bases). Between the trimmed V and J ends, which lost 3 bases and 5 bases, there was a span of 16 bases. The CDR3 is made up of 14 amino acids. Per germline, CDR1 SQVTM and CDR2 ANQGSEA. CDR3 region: CSVEGGHPGETQYF. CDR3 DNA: TGCAGCGTTGAGGGAGGACATCCTGGGGAGACCCAGTACTTC.

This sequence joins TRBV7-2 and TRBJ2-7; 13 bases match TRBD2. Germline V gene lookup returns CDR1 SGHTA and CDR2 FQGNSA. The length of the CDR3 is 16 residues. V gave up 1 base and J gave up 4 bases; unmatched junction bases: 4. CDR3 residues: CASSLVALAGGYEQYF. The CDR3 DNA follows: TGTGCCAGCAGCTTAGTTGCACTAGCGGGAGGGTACGAGCAGTACTTC.

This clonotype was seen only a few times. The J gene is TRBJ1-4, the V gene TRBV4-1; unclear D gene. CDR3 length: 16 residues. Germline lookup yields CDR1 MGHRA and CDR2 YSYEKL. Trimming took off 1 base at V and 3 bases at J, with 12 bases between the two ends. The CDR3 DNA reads TGCGCCAGCAGCCAAGTTAGTGTAGGCGCTAATGAAAAACTGTTTTTT. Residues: CASSQVSVGANEKLFF.